Described below is a single T cell receptor (beta chain) sequence and its context. The antigen is undetermined. Treatment reported: oral pan-JAK inhibitor, 5-10 mg twice daily. RNA was extracted and reverse transcribed into cDNA as the sequencing template. Clones were read by immunoSEQ multiplex PCR, and TCRdb kept only the in-frame ones, dropping some. This repertoire shows about 150,000 clones, around half found once; its top ten account for about 16%. This sample stems from a study of CD8+ T cells in alopecia areata. Study background: Treated patients were given oral tofacitinib, which was dosed at 5 to 10 mg twice daily. For treated patients, severity scores reflected the percentage of scalp area affected. Study conclusions and caveats: With tofacitinib ongoing, many expanded lesional clones persisted in both scalp and blood. The study found TCR sharing across patients less clear than in mice, possibly for HLA reasons.

The CDR3 loop spans 16 amino acids. Germline trimming cut 0 bases from V and 0 bases from J; bases unmatched to any gene: 5. CDR1 and CDR2 from the germline V gene are GTSNPN and SVGIG (reference sequence). The source of this sequence is a human donor with alopecia areata. Source: CD8+ T cells sorted from blood, taken at week 4, from a patient treated with tofacitinib. V is TRBV30 and J is TRBJ1-3; TRBD1 matches 7 bases. CDR3 in amino acids: CAWSVRTGDSGNTIYF. The CDR3 DNA follows: TGTGCCTGGAGTGTACGGACAGGCGACTCTGGAAACACCATATATTTT. The full variable domain, completed using reference TRBV30 and TRBJ1-3, is SQTIHQWPATLVQPVGSPLSLECTVEGTSNPNLYWYRQAAGRGLQLLFYSVGIGQISSEVPQNLSASRPQDRQFILSSKKLLLSDSGFYLCAWSVRTGDSGNTIYFGEGSWLTVV.